These 6 T cell receptor beta chains were all obtained from the same sample, sequenced in a study of blood T cell repertoires in COVID-19 (dated by TCRdb to 2020 to 2021). Receptors were amplified or captured by the immunoSEQ multiplex PCR assay. Not all clones reach the TCRdb copy of this immuneACCESS table, which keeps in-frame sequences only. Checked studies attribute under half of the gap to unresolved V genes and leave the rest unexplained. For this sample the table gives 70,000 or so clones, of which 82% were detected only once. The ten largest clones capture 18% of the sample. Sequencing was done on a sample of peripheral blood. These receptors were obtained from a human donor in a cohort sampled during active COVID-19.

In its sample, this clone was seen a few times. CDR3 nucleotide sequence: TGTGCCAGCAGCTCATGGGGAGGGGTTGTCTACTTC. Protein sequence: CASSSWGGVVYF. The J gene is TRBJ2-7, the V gene TRBV11-2; 7 positions agree with TRBD2. Germline values: CDR1 SGHAT, CDR2 FQNNGV. The V and J ends lost 4 bases and 13 bases, in that order; junction bases with no gene match: 10. The CDR3 is 12 residues long. Variable domain in full (rest from reference TRBV11-2 and TRBJ2-7): EAGVAQSPRYKIIEKRQSVAFWCNPISGHATLYWYQQILGQGPKLLIQFQNNGVVDDSQLPKDRFSAERLKGVDSTLKIQPAKLEDSAVYLCASSSWGGVVYFGPGTRLTVT.

This clone was counted between two and nine times. The CDR3 coding sequence is TGTGCCAGCAGCCAATGGACAGGGGCTGATAGCAATCAGCCCCAGCATTTT. This encodes CASSQWTGADSNQPQHF. This chain joins TRBV3-1 (or the pseudogene TRBV3-2) and TRBJ1-5; 9 bases are a match to TRBD1. The junction had 5 bases not matched to a gene; V was cut back by 2 bases and J by 0 bases. The CDR3 runs to 17 residues. Germline V gives CDR1 LGHDT, CDR2 YNNKEL (reference sequence).

V is TRBV19 and J is TRBJ1-2, with a weak D call TRBD1 (6 bases). Germline CDR1 LNHDA, CDR2 SQIVND (reference sequence). Trimming shortened V by 6 bases and J by 5 bases, and 22 bases separated the two germline ends. The CDR3 runs 16 residues. CDR3 sequence (DNA): TGTGCCAGTAGCTCCCTCGAGGCAGGGGTGGTTTATGGCTACACCTTC. It yields the protein CASSSLEAGVVYGYTF.

The CDR3 DNA is TGTGCCAGCAGCCCACGGACAGGGGAGGATTCACCCCTCCACTTT. Translation gives CASSPRTGEDSPLHF. The rearrangement links TRBV7-2 to TRBJ1-6; TRBD1 matches at 9 bases. J was trimmed by 8 bases and V by 5 bases; bases with no gene match: 7. Germline CDR1 is SGHTA and CDR2 is FQGNSA. This CDR3 is 15 amino acids long.

This rearrangement joins TRBV19 to TRBJ1-3, with D maybe TRBD1 (5 bases). Trimming stripped 6 bases from V and 0 bases from J, with 15 bases between. Germline V gene sequence: CDR1 LNHDA, CDR2 SQIVND (reference sequence). The CDR3 totals 16 residues. DNA of the CDR3: TGTGCCAGTAGACGGAGTGGGGCCAGCTCTGGAAACACCATATATTTT. It encodes CASRRSGASSGNTIYF.

This chain links TRBV7-9 with TRBJ1-2; the D is unclear. Per the germline V gene, CDR1 is SEHNR and CDR2 is FQNEAQ (reference sequence). The CDR3 has 12 amino acids. V was shortened by 5 bases and J by 8 bases, with 12 bases between the two germline ends. CDR3 sequence reads: CASSQEGSGYTF. The CDR3 nucleotides read TGTGCCAGCAGCCAAGAGGGCTCCGGCTACACCTTC.